Given below is one TCR beta chain in context. This record belongs to a study of blood T cell repertoires in COVID-19. For the study at large: Material from acute and convalescent COVID-19 was sourced from the United States, Italy and Spain. The cDNA or gDNA used as material had been derived from T cells, B-cell-depleted T cells, or PBMCs.

V shed 1 base and J shed 2 bases, with 6 bases lying between them. The CDR3 loop spans 15 amino acids. The germline V gene has CDR1 MNHNS and CDR2 SASEGT. Only in-frame clones appear in the TCRdb table, and some are missing; sequencing was by immunoSEQ multiplex PCR. The profile shows some 490,000 clones, about 88% of them singletons. Those who participated ranged in age from roughly 18 to 90 years and resided in about two dozen US areas. Recovered Cohort 3 donors showed two negative PCRs, clearance, or symptom resolution. The receptor's source is a woman aged 60-75 years who had recovered from COVID-19. The chain links TRBV6-1 to TRBJ2-6; no clear D gene. The sample taken for sequencing was PBMCs or T cells enriched from blood (not recorded which). CDR3 loop: CASSEGAAGANVLTF. Here the CDR3 DNA reads TGTGCCAGCAGTGAAGGGGCTGCTGGGGCCAACGTCCTGACTTTC.